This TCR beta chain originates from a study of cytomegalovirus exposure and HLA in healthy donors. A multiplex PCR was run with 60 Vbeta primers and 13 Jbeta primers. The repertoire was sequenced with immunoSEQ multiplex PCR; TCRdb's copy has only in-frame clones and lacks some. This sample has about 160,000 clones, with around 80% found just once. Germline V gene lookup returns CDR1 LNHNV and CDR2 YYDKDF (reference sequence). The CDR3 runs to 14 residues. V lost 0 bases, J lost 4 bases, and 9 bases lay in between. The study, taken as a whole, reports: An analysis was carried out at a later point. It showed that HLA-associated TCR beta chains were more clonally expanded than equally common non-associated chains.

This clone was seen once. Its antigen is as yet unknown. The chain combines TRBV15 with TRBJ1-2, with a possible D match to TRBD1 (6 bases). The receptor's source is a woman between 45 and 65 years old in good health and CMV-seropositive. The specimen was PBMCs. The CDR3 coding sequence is TGTGCCACCAGCAGAGATGGGGGGGCCTATGGCTACACCTTC. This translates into CATSRDGGAYGYTF. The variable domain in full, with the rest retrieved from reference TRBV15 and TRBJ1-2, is DAMVIQNPRYQVTQFGKPVTLSCSQTLNHNVMYWYQQKSSQAPKLLFHYYDKDFNNEADTPDNFQSRRPNTSFCFLDIRSPGLGDTAMYLCATSRDGGAYGYTFGSGTRLTVV.